This TCR beta chain comes out of a study of OX40 agonist ivuxolimab in advanced cancers. The wider study: Allowance was made for prior anti-PD-1, anti-PD-L1 or anti-CTLA-4 therapy, and about 44% had some. Partial response was recorded in three patients: one hepatocellular carcinoma and two cutaneous melanoma cases.

Concerning this clone itself: Relative to the germline gene, one junction end is altered; a read error may explain this.

This table comes from immunoSEQ multiplex PCR, and its TCRdb copy is limited to in-frame clones, with some not included. The repertoire holds roughly 80,000 clones, approximately 86% seen once, with approximately 2% in the top ten. Germline V gene sequence: CDR1 SGHNT, CDR2 YYREEE (reference sequence). The CDR3 has 13 residues. The chain joins TRBV5-4 to TRBJ2-7, with 7 bases fitting TRBD1. This receptor was taken from an adult with an advanced solid tumor such as melanoma, head and neck, liver or kidney cancer. Sequencing was performed on CD4+ or CD8+ T cells sorted from blood, taken in a trial of the OX40 agonist ivuxolimab. In DNA form, the CDR3 reads TGCGCCAGCAGCCGGGACAGTGGGTTAGAGCAGTACTTC. Translation: CASSRDSGLEQYF.